What follows are 12 T cell receptor beta chains derived from one specimen sequenced in a study of blood T cells in healthy people across ages (dated by TCRdb to between 2015 and 2016). The library was prepared using 5' RACE. Sequencing used an Illumina HiSeq 2500. A second PCR of roughly 7 to 11 cycles was performed with a sample-barcoded 5' primer and a J-beta primer mix. TCRdb redid the processing of the public reads, applying fastp at Q25 and MiXCR, and retained in-frame beta chains. Merged by CDR3 protein, the rows form single entries marked with the most common genes and DNA. The table for this sample lists roughly 1,500,000 distinct CDR3 sequences; approximately 32% of them were counted only once. Approximately 10% of the sample rests with the top ten. Sequencing input: blood. The receptors derive from a woman aged 25 to 39 in good health.

The chain recombines TRBV9 with TRBJ2-3; 7 bases line up with TRBD2. The length of the CDR3 is 15 residues. Germline values: CDR1 SGDLS, CDR2 YYNGEE. With V trimmed by 0 bases and J by 6 bases, 7 bases remained unmatched. CDR3 sequence (DNA): TGTGCCAGCAGCGTAGCTACTGCGGGAGTCGATACGCAGTATTTT. Protein product: CASSVATAGVDTQYF.

This clonotype came up a few times. The rearrangement joins TRBV12-3 or TRBV12-4 to TRBJ1-2; D remains ambiguous. V lost 5 bases and J 4 bases, leaving 8 bases between the germline ends. The CDR3 covers 12 residues. CDR3 coding DNA: TGTGCCAGCAGTAAAAGGGTCTATGGCTACACCTTC. Translation gives CASSKRVYGYTF.

This clonotype was observed a handful of times. J is TRBJ2-7 and V is TRBV5-1; TRBD1 aligns across 9 bases. The V and J ends lost 0 bases and 1 base, in that order; junction bases with no gene match: 5. This CDR3 comprises 16 residues. Germline CDR1 and CDR2: SGHRS and YFSETQ. CDR3 sequence (DNA): TGCGCCAGCAGCTTGGAGATGACAGGGGGGTCCTACGAGCAGTACTTC. Protein: CASSLEMTGGSYEQYF.

This chain links TRBV7-2 with TRBJ2-5; D is perhaps TRBD1 (6 bases). The tail of the sequence fits TRBJ2-7 better, so the J call may be wrong. The germline V gene encodes CDR1 SGHTA and CDR2 FQGNSA. CDR3 length: 14 amino acids. CDR3 coding DNA: TGTGCCAGCAGCACCCCGGGACACAACCACGAGCAGTACTTC. Its translation is CASSTPGHNHEQYF.

Of note for this clonotype: This may stem from a read error, because a much larger clone lies one nucleotide away. This rearrangement joins TRBV5-1 to TRBJ2-7; 11 bases are a match to TRBD1. CDR1 and CDR2 from the germline V gene are SGHRS and YFSETQ. This CDR3 comprises 16 residues. J lost 5 bases, V lost 4 bases, and 11 bases had no gene match. CDR3 residues: CASSPETGTGGNEQYF. CDR3 bases: TGCGCCAGCAGCCCGGAGACCGGGACAGGGGGTAACGAGCAGTACTTC.

With regard to this clonotype: A junction end diverges from the germline sequence, so it may reflect a read error. The chain recombines TRBV20-1 with TRBJ1-6, with D hard to call. CDR1 is DFQATT, CDR2 SNEGSKA, per germline (reference sequence). This CDR3 has 17 residues. As DNA, the CDR3 is TGCAGTGCTAGAGATAATGGCAGGAGCTCCTATAATTCGCCCCTCCACTTT. Translation: CSARDNGRSSYNSPLHF.

Ten or more counts support this clonotype. CDR3 in DNA: TGTGCCAGCAGAGAGGGCCGCTACAATGAGCAGTTCTTC. It yields the protein CASREGRYNEQFF. V gene TRBV28 combines with J gene TRBJ2-1; possible D gene TRBD2, 5 bases. The length of the CDR3 is 13 residues. The germline gives CDR1 MDHEN, CDR2 SYDVKM. V was cut by 6 bases and J by 3 bases, with 9 bases left in between.

V and J are TRBV5-1 and TRBJ1-2; D unclear. The CDR3 is 15 amino acids. Deletions cut 4 bases from V and 7 bases from J, with 20 bases between. Germline V CDR1 and CDR2: SGHRS, YFSETQ. Here the CDR3 reads CASSADGMMVRGYTF. CDR3 DNA: TGCGCCAGCAGCGCCGACGGGATGATGGTGCGTGGCTACACCTTC.

The chain employs TRBV5-1 and TRBJ2-5; the match to TRBD1 covers 8 bases. V shed 4 bases and J 1 base; nucleotides not matched to a gene: 6. Germline V gene sequence: CDR1 SGHRS, CDR2 YFSETQ. The CDR3 runs 15 residues. The CDR3 region has the DNA TGCGCCAGCAGCGAAGCCGGACAGGGCCAAGAGACCCAGTACTTC. This encodes CASSEAGQGQETQYF.

The chain uses TRBV9 and TRBJ2-3; D could derive from TRBD1 or TRBD2 (6 bases each). The CDR3 spans 16 residues. Germline V gene sequence: CDR1 SGDLS, CDR2 YYNGEE. Deletions cut 0 bases from V and 14 bases from J, with 25 bases between. This CDR3 reads CASSVEAGAGGAPTYF. The CDR3 region has the DNA TGTGCCAGCAGCGTAGAAGCAGGGGCAGGCGGGGCCCCTACGTATTTT. The full variable domain, rest sourced from reference TRBV9 and TRBJ2-3, is DSGVTQTPKHLITATGQRVTLRCSPRSGDLSVYWYQQSLDQGLQFLIQYYNGEERAKGNILERFSAQQFPDLHSELNLSSLELGDSALYFCASSVEAGAGGAPTYFGPGTRLTVL.

This clonotype was picked up one time. The chain links TRBV5-1 to TRBJ2-5; D possibly corresponds to TRBD1 (6 bases). Trimming cost V 2 bases and J 5 bases, with 13 bases left between them. The CDR3 is 14 amino acids. The germline CDR1 and CDR2 sequences are SGHRS and YFSETQ. The CDR3 DNA is TGCGCCAGCAGCTTTGGGGGCGGCATGGAGACCCAGTACTTC. The encoded protein is CASSFGGGMETQYF.

This chain links TRBV28 with TRBJ1-2, with TRBD1 identical over 7 bases. The CDR3 sequence is 15 residues long. Germline lookup yields CDR1 MDHEN and CDR2 SYDVKM. The J segment lost 2 bases and the V segment lost 5 bases, leaving 8 bases of the junction unmatched. The CDR3 sequence is CASSPGTVHNYGYTF. For the CDR3, the DNA is TGTGCCAGCAGTCCCGGGACAGTCCACAACTATGGCTACACCTTC.